These 8 T cell receptor beta chains were all obtained from the same sample, sequenced in a study of T cells in Graves' hyperthyroidism and ophthalmopathy. From RNA transcripts, TCR beta CDR3 regions were amplified. When the TCR CDR3 underwent first-round RT-PCR, the HTBI primer set was used. TCRdb passed the multiplex PCR reads through MiXCR, listing each CDR3 protein once. This sample yields a few hundred thousand distinct CDR3 sequences, of which less than 25% are seen a single time; more than 25% belongs to the top ten. Sequences were obtained from blood. These receptors were taken from a man between 18 and 29 years old with Graves' hyperthyroidism.

The chain employs TRBV6-5 and TRBJ1-2; 7 bases line up with TRBD1. Trimming at V came to 1 base and at J to 8 bases, leaving 7 bases not matched to a gene. The CDR3 spans 14 residues. Germline V lookup: CDR1 MNHEY, CDR2 SVGAGI. CDR3 in amino acids: CASSYWQGVGGYTF. DNA of the CDR3: TGTGCCAGCAGTTACTGGCAGGGGGTGGGCGGCTACACCTTC.

This clonotype showed up many times. V and J are TRBV19 and TRBJ2-4, with D perhaps matching TRBD1 (6 bases). CDR1 and CDR2 (germline): LNHDA, SQIVND (reference sequence). V lost 3 bases, J lost 3 bases, and 18 bases lay in between. This CDR3 is built from 17 residues. The chain's CDR3 is CASSILPQGSGKNIQYF. The CDR3 DNA reads as TGTGCCAGTAGTATCTTGCCTCAGGGGTCAGGCAAAAACATTCAGTACTTC.

This clonotype was observed a few times. This chain links TRBV20-1 with TRBJ2-7; 14 bases map to TRBD2. The V and J ends lost 4 bases and 3 bases, in that order; junction bases with no gene match: 14. The germline V gene encodes CDR1 DFQATT and CDR2 SNEGSKA (reference sequence). This CDR3 region has 18 residues. Here the CDR3 DNA reads TGCAGTGCTATCGGACTAGCGGGGGGTCCGGAAATGAGCTACGAGCAGTACTTC. The encoded protein is CSAIGLAGGPEMSYEQYF.

There are a few counts of this clonotype. V usage is TRBV28 and J usage is TRBJ1-1; D is unresolved. In germline, CDR1 is MDHEN, CDR2 SYDVKM. Deletions cut 8 bases from V and 2 bases from J, with 9 bases between. This CDR3 has 12 residues. CDR3 DNA: TGTGCCAGCGAACGGGTCAACACTGAAGCTTTCTTT. This translates into CASERVNTEAFF.

The sample holds a few counts of this clonotype. The rearrangement links TRBV15 to TRBJ1-1; 9 bases align to TRBD1. Germline CDR1 LNHNV, CDR2 YYDKDF (reference sequence). J was trimmed by 1 base and V by 5 bases; bases with no gene match: 8. The CDR3 runs to 16 residues. CDR3 amino acids: CATSEGIQGANTEAFF. The CDR3 bases are TGTGCCACCAGCGAGGGGATACAGGGGGCGAACACTGAAGCTTTCTTT.

The chain combines TRBV6-1 with TRBJ1-2; no definite D call. The CDR3 totals 14 residues. Trimming took off 6 bases at V and 4 bases at J, with 15 bases between the two ends. Germline CDR1 reads MNHNS; CDR2 reads SASEGT. The CDR3 reads CASSDLGQSYGYTF. In DNA, the CDR3 is TGTGCCAGCAGCGATCTCGGGCAAAGCTATGGCTACACCTTC.

This clonotype was recorded many times. V is TRBV6-2 or TRBV6-3 and J is TRBJ2-2; 8 positions match TRBD1. The ends lost 5 bases at V and 7 bases at J; junction bases unmatched: 6. The germline V gene encodes CDR1 MNHEY and CDR2 SVGEGT. This CDR3 contains 14 residues. For the CDR3, the DNA is TGTGCCAGCAGTCGGACAGGGCTCGGCGGGGAGCTGTTTTTT. Amino acids: CASSRTGLGGELFF.

The J gene is TRBJ2-7, the V gene TRBV7-9; possible D gene TRBD2, 6 bases. From germline, CDR1 is SEHNR and CDR2 FQNEAQ (reference sequence). Trimming removed 6 bases at V and 3 bases at J, with 18 bases between. The CDR3 length is 15 residues. The CDR3 DNA follows: TGTGCCAGCAGTTTATCCCCCGGGGGTGTCTACGAGCAGTACTTC. Protein sequence: CASSLSPGGVYEQYF.